This T cell receptor (beta chain) comes out of a study of PD-1 blockade in classical Hodgkin lymphoma. Clones were read by immunoSEQ multiplex PCR, and TCRdb kept only the in-frame ones, dropping some. The sample holds roughly 60,000 clones, roughly nine tenths seen once. Described time point: cycle 4 day 1 (C4D1), after 5 to 7 weeks of nivolumab. Every patient experienced relapse after autologous stem cell transplantation, and brentuximab vedotin exposure varied. Patients had relapsed/refractory classical Hodgkin lymphoma with complete response, partial response or progressive disease as best response. Remarks on this clone: The antigen is not known.

The study's findings and limits: The study found complete responders had baseline diversity similar to newly diagnosed patients. The repertoire differences lack a defined cause, possibly disease activity or prior therapy.

The clonotype originates from a human donor with classical Hodgkin lymphoma. Sequenced here: peripheral blood mononuclear cells (PBMCs), sampled before the fourth cycle of nivolumab.

Written as DNA, the CDR3 is TGTGCCAGCAGCCCCTTGTATTTGGGGAACATGAACACTGAAGCTTTCTTT. It specifies CASSPLYLGNMNTEAFF. The J gene is TRBJ1-1, the V gene TRBV28; D is unresolved. This CDR3 region has 17 residues. Germline CDR1 and CDR2: MDHEN and SYDVKM. V lost 6 bases and J lost 0, with 20 bases in between.